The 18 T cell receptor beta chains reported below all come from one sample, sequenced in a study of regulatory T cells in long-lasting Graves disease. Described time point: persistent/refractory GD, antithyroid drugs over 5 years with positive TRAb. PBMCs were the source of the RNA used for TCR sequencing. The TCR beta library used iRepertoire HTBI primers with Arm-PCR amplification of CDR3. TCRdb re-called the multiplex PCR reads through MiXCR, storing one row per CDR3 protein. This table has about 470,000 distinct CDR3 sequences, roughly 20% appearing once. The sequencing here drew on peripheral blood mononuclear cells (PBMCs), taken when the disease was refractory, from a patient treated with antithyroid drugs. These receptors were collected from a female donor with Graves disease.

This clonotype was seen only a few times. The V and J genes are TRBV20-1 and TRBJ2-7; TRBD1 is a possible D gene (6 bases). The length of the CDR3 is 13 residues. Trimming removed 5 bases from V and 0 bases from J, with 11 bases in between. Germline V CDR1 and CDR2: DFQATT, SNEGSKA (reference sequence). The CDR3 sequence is CSADRQDSYEQYF. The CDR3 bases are TGCAGTGCTGACCGACAGGACTCCTACGAGCAGTACTTC.

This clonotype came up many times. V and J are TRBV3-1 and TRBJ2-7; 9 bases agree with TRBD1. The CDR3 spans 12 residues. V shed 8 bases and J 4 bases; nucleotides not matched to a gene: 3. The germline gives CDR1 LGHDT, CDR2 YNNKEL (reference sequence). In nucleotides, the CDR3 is TGTGCCAGCGACAGGGGGGGGTACGAGCAGTACTTC. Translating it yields CASDRGGYEQYF.

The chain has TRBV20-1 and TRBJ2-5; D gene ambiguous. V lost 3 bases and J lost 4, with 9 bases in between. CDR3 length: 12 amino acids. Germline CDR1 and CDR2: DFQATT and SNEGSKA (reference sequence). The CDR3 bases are TGCAGTGCTAGGTTCGTTCTAGAGACCCAGTACTTC. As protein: CSARFVLETQYF.

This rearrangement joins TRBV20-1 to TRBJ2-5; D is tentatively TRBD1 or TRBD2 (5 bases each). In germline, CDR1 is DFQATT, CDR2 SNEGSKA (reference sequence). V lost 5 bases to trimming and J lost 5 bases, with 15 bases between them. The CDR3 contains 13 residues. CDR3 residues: CSAWGPTSETQYF. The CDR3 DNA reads TGCAGTGCTTGGGGACCCACAAGTGAGACCCAGTACTTC.

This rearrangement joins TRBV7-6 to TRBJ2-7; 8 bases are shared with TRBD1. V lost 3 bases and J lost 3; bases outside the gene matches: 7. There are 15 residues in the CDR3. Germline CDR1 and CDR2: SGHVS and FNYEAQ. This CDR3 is CASSFPGTGLYEQYF. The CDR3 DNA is TGTGCCAGCAGCTTCCCCGGGACAGGCCTCTACGAGCAGTACTTC.

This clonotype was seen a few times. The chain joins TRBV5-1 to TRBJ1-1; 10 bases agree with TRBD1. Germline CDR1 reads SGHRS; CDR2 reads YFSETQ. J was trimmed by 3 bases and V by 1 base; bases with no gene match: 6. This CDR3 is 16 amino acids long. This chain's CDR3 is CASSLTGTGAHTEAFF. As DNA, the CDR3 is TGCGCCAGCAGCTTGACCGGGACAGGGGCGCACACTGAAGCTTTCTTT.

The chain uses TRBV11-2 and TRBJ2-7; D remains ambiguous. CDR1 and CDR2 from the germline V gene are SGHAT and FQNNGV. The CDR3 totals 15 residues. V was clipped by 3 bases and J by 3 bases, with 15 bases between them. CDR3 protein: CASSLGWGTNYEQYF. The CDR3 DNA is TGTGCCAGCAGCTTGGGGTGGGGAACAAACTACGAGCAGTACTTC.

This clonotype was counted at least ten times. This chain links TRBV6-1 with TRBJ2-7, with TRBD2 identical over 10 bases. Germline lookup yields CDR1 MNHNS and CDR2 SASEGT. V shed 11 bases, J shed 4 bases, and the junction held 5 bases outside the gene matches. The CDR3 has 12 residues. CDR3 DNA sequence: TGTGCCGCGACTAGCGGGTCTTACGAGCAGTACTTC. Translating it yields CAATSGSYEQYF.

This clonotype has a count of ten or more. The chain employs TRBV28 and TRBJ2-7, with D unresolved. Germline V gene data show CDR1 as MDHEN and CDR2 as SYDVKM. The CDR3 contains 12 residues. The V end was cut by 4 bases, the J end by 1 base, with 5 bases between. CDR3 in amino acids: CASSYLSYEQYF. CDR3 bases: TGTGCCAGCAGTTACCTATCCTACGAGCAGTACTTC. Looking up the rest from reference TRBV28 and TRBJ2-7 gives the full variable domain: DVKVTQSSRYLVKRTGEKVFLECVQDMDHENMFWYRQDPGLGLRLIYFSYDVKMKEKGDIPEGYSVSREKKERFSLILESASTNQTSMYLCASSYLSYEQYFGPGTRLTVT.

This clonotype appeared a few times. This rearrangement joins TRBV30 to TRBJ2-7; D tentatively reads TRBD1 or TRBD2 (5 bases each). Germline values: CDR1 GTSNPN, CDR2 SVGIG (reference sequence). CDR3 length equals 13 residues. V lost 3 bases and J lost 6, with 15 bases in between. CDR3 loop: CAWREGPLGEQYF. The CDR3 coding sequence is TGTGCCTGGAGAGAGGGGCCCCTCGGCGAGCAGTACTTC.

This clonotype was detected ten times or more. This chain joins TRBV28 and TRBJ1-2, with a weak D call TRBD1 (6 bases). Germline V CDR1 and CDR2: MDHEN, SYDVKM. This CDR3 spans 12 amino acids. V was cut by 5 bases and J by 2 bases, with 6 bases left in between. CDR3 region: CASSQGNYGYTF. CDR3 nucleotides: TGTGCCAGCAGTCAGGGGAACTATGGCTACACCTTC.

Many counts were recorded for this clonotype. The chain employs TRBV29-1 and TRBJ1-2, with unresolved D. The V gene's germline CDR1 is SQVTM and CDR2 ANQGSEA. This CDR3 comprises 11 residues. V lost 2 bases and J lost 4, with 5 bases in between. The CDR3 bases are TGCAGCGTTGAAAGCCCCTATGGCTACACCTTC. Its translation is CSVESPYGYTF. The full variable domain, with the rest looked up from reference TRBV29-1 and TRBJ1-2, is SAVISQKPSRDICQRGTSLTIQCQVDSQVTMMFWYRQQPGQSLTLIATANQGSEATYESGFVIDKFPISRPNLTFSTLTVSNMSPEDSSIYLCSVESPYGYTFGSGTRLTVV.

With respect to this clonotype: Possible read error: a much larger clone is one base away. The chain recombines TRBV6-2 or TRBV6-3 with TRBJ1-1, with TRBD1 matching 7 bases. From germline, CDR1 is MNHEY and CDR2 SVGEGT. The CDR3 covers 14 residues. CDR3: CASSWTGGHTGAFF. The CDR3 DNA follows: TGTGCCAGCAGTTGGACAGGAGGACACACTGGAGCTTTCTTT.

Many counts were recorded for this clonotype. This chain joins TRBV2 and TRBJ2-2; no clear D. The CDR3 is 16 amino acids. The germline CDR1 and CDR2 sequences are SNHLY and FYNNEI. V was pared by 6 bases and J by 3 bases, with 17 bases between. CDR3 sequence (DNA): TGTGCCAGCAGACGATCGGTAGGGCTTGACACCGGGGAGCTGTTTTTT. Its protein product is CASRRSVGLDTGELFF.

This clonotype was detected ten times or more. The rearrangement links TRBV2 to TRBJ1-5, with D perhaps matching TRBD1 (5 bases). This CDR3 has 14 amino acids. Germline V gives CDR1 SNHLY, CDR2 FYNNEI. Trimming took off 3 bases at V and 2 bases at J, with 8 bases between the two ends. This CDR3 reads CASSESGRNQPQHF. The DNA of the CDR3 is TGTGCCAGCAGTGAGTCAGGGCGCAATCAGCCCCAGCATTTT.

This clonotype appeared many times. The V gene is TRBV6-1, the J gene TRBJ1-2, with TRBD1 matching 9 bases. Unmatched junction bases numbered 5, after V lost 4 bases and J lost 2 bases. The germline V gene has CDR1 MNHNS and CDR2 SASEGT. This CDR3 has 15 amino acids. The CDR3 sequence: CASSVAGTGNYGYTF. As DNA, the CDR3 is TGTGCCAGCAGTGTTGCCGGGACAGGGAACTATGGCTACACCTTC.

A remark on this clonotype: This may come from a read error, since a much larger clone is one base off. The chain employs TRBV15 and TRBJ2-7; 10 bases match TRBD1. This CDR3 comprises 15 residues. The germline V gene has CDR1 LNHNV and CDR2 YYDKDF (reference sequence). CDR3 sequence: CTTSRVGTGAYEQYF. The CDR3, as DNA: TGTACCACCAGCAGAGTGGGGACAGGGGCCTACGAGCAGTACTTC.

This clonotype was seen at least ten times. CDR3 in amino acids: CSAAGTGDTEAFF. In nucleotides, the CDR3 is TGCAGTGCTGCCGGGACAGGCGACACTGAAGCTTTCTTT. This chain uses TRBV20-1 with TRBJ1-1, with 8 positions matching TRBD1. Germline CDR1 reads DFQATT; CDR2 reads SNEGSKA (reference sequence). This CDR3 contains 13 residues. Germline trimming cut 5 bases from V and 3 bases from J; bases unmatched to any gene: 5.